These 10 T cell receptor beta chains share one sample of origin, sequenced in a study of CXCR3-negative and CXCR3-positive naive CD8 T cells. In preparing the TRB cDNA libraries, 5' RACE with UMI labels was used. One entry per CDR3 protein, without DNA, is what TCRdb gives after re-calling the 5' RACE reads. The sample has approximately 24,000 distinct CDR3 sequences, and its top ten clones hold around 2.8%. Sample: naive CXCR3- CD8+ T cells from blood. Subset of the sample: CD45RO-CCR7+CD27+CD95- naive CD8+ T cells lacking CXCR3 (TNR3-). All receptors derive from a human donor in good health. Some clones in this sample may be carry-over from other donors' samples.

The J gene is TRBJ2-2, the V gene TRBV7-8; without DNA, the TCRdb call of TRBD1 cannot be checked. Germline V gene lookup returns CDR1 SGHVS and CDR2 FQNEAQ. This CDR3 region has 14 residues. The CDR3 spells CASSQGANTGELFF. Based on the CDR3 plus reference TRBV7-8 and TRBJ2-2, the full variable domain is GAGVSQSPRYKVAKRGQDVALRCDPISGHVSLFWYQQALGQGPEFLTYFQNEAQLDKSGLPSDRFFAERPEGSVSTLKIQRTQQEDSAVYLCASSQGANTGELFFGEGSRLTVL.

This chain connects TRBV5-4 to TRBJ1-1; the TCRdb call, TRBD1, lacks DNA for checking. In germline, CDR1 is SGHNT, CDR2 YYREEE (reference sequence). The CDR3 has 14 amino acids. The CDR3 is CASSLTGLNTEAFF.

Measured by frequency, this clonotype is medium-sized (0.01 to 0.1%). The rearrangement joins TRBV5-5 to TRBJ1-6; absent DNA, TCRdb's TRBD1 call cannot be checked. This CDR3 spans 14 amino acids. Germline V gene sequence: CDR1 SGHKS, CDR2 YYEKEE (reference sequence). CDR3 in amino acids: CASSPGYNNSPLHF.

V gene TRBV20-1 combines with J gene TRBJ1-1. Per the germline V gene, CDR1 is DFQATT and CDR2 is SNEGSKA (reference sequence). This CDR3 is built from 12 residues. CDR3 loop: CSASFTNTEAFF.

The chain has TRBV20-1 and TRBJ1-1; the D call of TRBD1 rests on TCRdb alone, since no DNA is present to check it. CDR1 and CDR2 (germline): DFQATT, SNEGSKA (reference sequence). This CDR3 region has 12 residues. The CDR3 loop reads CSAKPGGTEAFF.

The rearrangement links TRBV7-9 to TRBJ2-2; TCRdb picks TRBD2, but there is no DNA to check that call. There are 17 residues in the CDR3. Germline CDR1 is SEHNR and CDR2 is FQNEAQ (reference sequence). CDR3 in amino acids: CASSFRDYYENTGELFF. Full variable domain (missing parts from reference TRBV7-9 and TRBJ2-2): DTGVSQNPRHKITKRGQNVTFRCDPISEHNRLYWYRQTLGQGPEFLTYFQNEAQLEKSRLLSDRFSAERPKGSFSTLEIQRTEQGDSAMYLCASSFRDYYENTGELFFGEGSRLTVL.

V and J are TRBV4-3 and TRBJ1-2; the TCRdb call, TRBD1, lacks DNA for checking. The CDR3 runs 14 residues. Germline V gene data show CDR1 as LGHNA and CDR2 as YSLEER. CDR3 loop: CASRNTDGGRGYTF.

This sequence joins TRBV6-6 and TRBJ1-2; TCRdb's D call, TRBD1, is unchecked because there is no DNA. CDR3 length: 15 amino acids. The germline CDR1 and CDR2 sequences are MNHNY and SVGAGI (reference sequence). This CDR3 is CASGEIGGASYGYTF.

The CDR3 sequence is CASSQEPGLLGTEAFF. The chain has TRBV4-1 and TRBJ1-1. This CDR3 contains 16 residues. The germline gives CDR1 MGHRA, CDR2 YSYEKL.

The rearrangement uses TRBV9 and TRBJ2-7; the TCRdb D gene call, TRBD1, has no DNA to confirm it. CDR3 length: 16 amino acids. Germline CDR1 and CDR2: SGDLS and YYNGEE. CDR3 loop: CASSARTGSGLREQYF.